One sample yielded the 8 T cell receptor beta chains listed below, sequenced in a study of cytomegalovirus exposure and HLA in healthy donors. Primers included in the PCR were 60 Vbeta and 13 Jbeta primers. Some clones are missing from TCRdb's copy, which holds only in-frame ones; the method was immunoSEQ multiplex PCR. Of 130,000 to 150,000 clones in the sample, approximately 73% were seen once. The sample comprised PBMCs. These receptors originate from a woman in her thirties or forties in good health and CMV-seronegative.

This chain's CDR3 is CASSLPGHISGNTIYF. CDR3 coding DNA: TGTGCCAGCAGCTTACCGGGACACATCTCTGGAAACACCATATATTTT. This chain connects TRBV7-2 to TRBJ1-3, with D maybe TRBD1 (6 bases). V was cut by 2 bases and J by 0 bases, with 11 bases left in between. The CDR3 contains 16 residues. Germline CDR1 reads SGHTA; CDR2 reads FQGNSA.

This chain links TRBV6-1 with TRBJ2-1, with no clear D. With 8 bases removed from V and 2 bases from J, the gap between germline ends came to 10 bases. Per germline, CDR1 MNHNS and CDR2 SASEGT. The CDR3 is 13 amino acids. The CDR3, as DNA: TGTGCCAGCCTGATACCTACCTACAATGAGCAGTTCTTC. This translates into CASLIPTYNEQFF.

The chain combines TRBV6-6 with TRBJ2-1; 8 bases are a match to TRBD1. Germline assignment: CDR1 MNHNY and CDR2 SVGAGI (reference sequence). This CDR3 region has 13 residues. V dropped 5 bases and J dropped 5; count of bases not matched to a gene: 2. DNA for the CDR3: TGTGCCAGCAGTCGGGGACAGGACAATGAGCAGTTCTTC. This gives the protein CASSRGQDNEQFF.

The chain recombines TRBV10-3 with TRBJ1-3; D possibly corresponds to TRBD1 (6 bases). CDR1 and CDR2 from the germline V gene are ENHRY and SYGVKD. The CDR3 totals 15 residues. V was clipped by 6 bases and J by 0 bases, with 12 bases between them. CDR3 amino acids: CAIRFTGSSGNTIYF. The CDR3 DNA follows: TGTGCCATCAGATTTACAGGGAGCTCTGGAAACACCATATATTTT.

DNA for the CDR3: TGTGCCAGCAGCCCCCAGGGTGGCTCCTACGAGCAGTACTTC. This sequence encodes CASSPQGGSYEQYF. V usage is TRBV11-2 and J usage is TRBJ2-7; the D gene is possibly TRBD1 (5 bases). CDR3 length equals 14 residues. Trimming removed 5 bases from V and 0 bases from J, with 11 bases in between. Germline CDR1 is SGHAT and CDR2 is FQNNGV.

This chain links TRBV6-6 with TRBJ1-3; D is unclear. The CDR3 contains 12 residues. Trimming left V 6 bases short and J 7 bases short, with 10 bases between. Per the germline V gene, CDR1 is MNHNY and CDR2 is SVGAGI (reference sequence). As DNA, the CDR3 is TGTGCCAGCAGCCCGTTGCAGAACACCATATATTTT. It specifies CASSPLQNTIYF.

CDR3 residues: CASSVAGTNGNEQFF. The DNA for the CDR3 is TGTGCCAGCAGCGTAGCCGGGACAAACGGAAATGAGCAGTTCTTC. V gene TRBV13 combines with J gene TRBJ2-1; a possible D gene is TRBD1 (6 bases). The length of the CDR3 is 15 residues. Germline V gene sequence: CDR1 PRHDT, CDR2 FYEKMQ (reference sequence). Trimming removed 5 bases from V and 7 bases from J, with 18 bases in between.

The chain has TRBV4-1 and TRBJ2-1, with 8 positions matching TRBD2. Germline CDR1 and CDR2: MGHRA and YSYEKL. This CDR3 contains 16 residues. The V gene end was trimmed by 6 bases and the J gene end by 8 bases; junction bases not matched to a gene: 15. CDR3 coding DNA: TGCGCCAGCAGATCGGGGGGGGCCACCGTTCGCCATGAGCAGTTCTTC. Amino acid sequence: CASRSGGATVRHEQFF.